One and the same sample provided the 4 T cell receptor beta chains below, sequenced in a study of CD8 T cells in Susac syndrome. With random hexamers, roughly 0.45 to 1 ug RNA was reverse transcribed. TCRdb ran MiXCR on the immunoSEQ multiplex PCR reads and lists one entry per CDR3 protein. The top ten hold 0.15% to 0.2% of the sample, which has 150,000 to 200,000 distinct CDR3 sequences, roughly 94% seen once. Sequencing used CD8+ T cells from PBMCs. The receptors were gathered from a human donor with Susac syndrome.

The rearrangement uses TRBV7-9 and TRBJ1-1, with TRBD1 identical over 7 bases. This CDR3 region has 16 residues. In germline, CDR1 is SEHNR, CDR2 FQNEAQ (reference sequence). Trimming removed 5 bases from V and 2 bases from J; junction bases left unmatched: 11. The CDR3 DNA reads TGTGCCAGCAGCCCTAAAGGACAGGATAGTAACACTGAAGCTTTCTTT. It yields the protein CASSPKGQDSNTEAFF. Full variable domain (rest looked up from reference TRBV7-9 and TRBJ1-1): DTGVSQNPRHKITKRGQNVTFRCDPISEHNRLYWYRQTLGQGPEFLTYFQNEAQLEKSRLLSDRFSAERPKGSFSTLEIQRTEQGDSAMYLCASSPKGQDSNTEAFFGQGTRLTVV.

This rearrangement joins TRBV7-9 to TRBJ2-7; 8 nucleotides line up with TRBD2. The CDR3 sequence is 15 residues long. J was trimmed by 5 bases and V by 0 bases; bases with no gene match: 6. Germline V gene data show CDR1 as SEHNR and CDR2 as FQNEAQ (reference sequence). CDR3 amino acids: CASSLAGLVGNEQYF. The CDR3 coding sequence is TGTGCCAGCAGCTTAGCGGGACTAGTTGGGAACGAGCAGTACTTC.

This chain links TRBV3-1 with TRBJ2-5; unclear D gene. From germline, CDR1 is LGHDT and CDR2 YNNKEL (reference sequence). Trimming shortened V by 1 base and J by 4 bases, and 1 base separated the two germline ends. There are 11 residues in the CDR3. CDR3 nucleotide sequence: TGTGCCAGCAGCCAAGTAGAGACCCAGTACTTC. It encodes CASSQVETQYF.

This clonotype was recorded once. CDR3 in DNA: TGTGCCAGCAGCCTGGAACCACAGGGTCCCGCTGAAGCTTTCTTT. As protein: CASSLEPQGPAEAFF. This chain uses TRBV7-9 with TRBJ1-1; tentatively, D is TRBD1 (6 bases). Germline CDR1 is SEHNR and CDR2 is FQNEAQ (reference sequence). CDR3 length equals 15 residues. Trimming left V 5 bases short and J 6 bases short, with 19 bases between.